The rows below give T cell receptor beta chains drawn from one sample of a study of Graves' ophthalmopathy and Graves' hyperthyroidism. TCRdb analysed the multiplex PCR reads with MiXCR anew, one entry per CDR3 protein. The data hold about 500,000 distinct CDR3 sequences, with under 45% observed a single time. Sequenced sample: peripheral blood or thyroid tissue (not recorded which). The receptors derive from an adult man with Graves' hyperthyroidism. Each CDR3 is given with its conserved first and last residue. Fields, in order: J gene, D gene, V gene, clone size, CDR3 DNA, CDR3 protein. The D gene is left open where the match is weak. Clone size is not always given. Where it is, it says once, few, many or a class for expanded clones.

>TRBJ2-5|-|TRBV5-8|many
TGTGCCAGCACCACCTGGAGACAGGACGGTCGTGAGACCCAGTACTTC
CASTTWRQDGRETQYF
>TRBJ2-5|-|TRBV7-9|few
TGTGCCAGCAGCTCGACAGTAAAGGAGACCCAGTACTTC
CASSSTVKETQYF
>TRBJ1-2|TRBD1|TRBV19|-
TGTGCCAGTCGAGGAATTCGACAGGGGTCGCGCCGGAACTATGGCTACACCTTC
CASRGIRQGSRRNYGYTF
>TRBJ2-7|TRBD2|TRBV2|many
TGTGCCAGCAGCGGTAGCGGGAGGGCCTACGAGCAGTACTTC
CASSGSGRAYEQYF
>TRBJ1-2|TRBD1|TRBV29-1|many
TGCAGCGCACGACAGGGTGACTATGGCTACACCTTC
CSARQGDYGYTF
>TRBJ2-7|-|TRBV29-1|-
TGCAGCGTTGCTGGAGGGTGGGAGCAGTACTTC
CSVAGGWEQYF
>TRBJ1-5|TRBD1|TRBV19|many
TGTGCCAGTAGTAGGGGACAGAATCAGCCCCAGCATTTT
CASSRGQNQPQHF
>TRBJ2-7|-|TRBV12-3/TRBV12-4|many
TGTGCCAGCAGTTACCAGGCCGAGCAGTACTTC
CASSYQAEQYF
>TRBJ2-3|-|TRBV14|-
TGTGCCAGCAGCCCGTTCGACACCGTAGTTGATACGCAGTATTTT
CASSPFDTVVDTQYF
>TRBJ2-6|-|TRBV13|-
TGTGCCAGCAGCCCCCACGGACTGAGCTCTGGGGCCAACGTCCTGACTTTC
CASSPHGLSSGANVLTF
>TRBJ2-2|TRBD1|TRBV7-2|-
TGTGCCAGCAGTCCCGACAGGGGGAGAAACACCGGGGAGCTGTTTTTT
CASSPDRGRNTGELFF
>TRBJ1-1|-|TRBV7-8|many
TGTGCCAGCAGCTTGGGATGGGGGCAGAGTGAAGCTTTCTTT
CASSLGWGQSEAFF
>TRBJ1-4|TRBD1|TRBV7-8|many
TGTGCCAGCAGCCTCCGGGACAGGCCCTATGAAAAACTGTTTTTT
CASSLRDRPYEKLFF
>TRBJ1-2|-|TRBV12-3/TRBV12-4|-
TGTGCCAGCAGTTTAGAACCGGGGGCGGTCTATGGCTACACCTTC
CASSLEPGAVYGYTF
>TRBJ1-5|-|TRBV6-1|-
TGTGCCAGCAGTCAACAGGGAGAGTTTCTGGCCCAGCATTTT
CASSQQGEFLAQHF
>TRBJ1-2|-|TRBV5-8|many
TGTGCCAGCAGCGTGGGGATGTGGGATGGCTACACCTTC
CASSVGMWDGYTF
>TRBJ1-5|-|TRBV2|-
-
CASSPEREQYFGTRGQPQHF
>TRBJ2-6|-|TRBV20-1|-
TGCAGTGCTAGGGCTAGCGGGGCCAACGTCCTGACTTTC
CSARASGANVLTF